These 28 T cell receptor beta chains were all obtained from the same sample, sequenced in a study of technical replicates of blood from a handful of donors. Clones were sequenced by immunoSEQ multiplex PCR, and TCRdb holds only the in-frame ones, with some missing. The repertoire includes 60,000 to 80,000 clones, roughly 92% of them detected once, and roughly 0.4% sits in the top ten. The source material was T cells isolated from PBMCs. Receptors were obtained from a human donor in good health.

The chain combines TRBV2 with TRBJ2-3, with TRBD2 as a possible D gene (5 bases). Germline CDR1 SNHLY, CDR2 FYNNEI. Trimming removed 7 bases from V and 1 base from J, with 12 bases in between. This CDR3 contains 14 residues. This chain's CDR3 is CASKLGSGTDTQYF. CDR3 sequence (DNA): TGTGCCAGCAAACTAGGTAGCGGCACAGATACGCAGTATTTT.

This chain joins TRBV19 and TRBJ2-7; 7 bases line up with TRBD1. The length of the CDR3 is 15 residues. The V and J ends lost 5 bases and 3 bases, in that order; junction bases with no gene match: 10. Per the germline V gene, CDR1 is LNHDA and CDR2 is SQIVND (reference sequence). The CDR3 coding sequence is TGTGCCAGTAGTCTAGGGACAGTAGGAAGCTACGAGCAGTACTTC. This sequence encodes CASSLGTVGSYEQYF. Full variable domain (outside the CDR3, taken from reference TRBV19 and TRBJ2-7): DGGITQSPKYLFRKEGQNVTLSCEQNLNHDAMYWYRQDPGQGLRLIYYSQIVNDFQKGDIAEGYSVSREKKESFPLTVTSAQKNPTAFYLCASSLGTVGSYEQYFGPGTRLTVT.

This chain connects TRBV5-1 to TRBJ2-5; 8 bases fit TRBD1. The CDR3 totals 15 residues. With 2 bases clipped from V and 4 bases from J, the junction kept 7 bases outside the gene matches. Germline lookup yields CDR1 SGHRS and CDR2 YFSETQ. Here the CDR3 reads CASSLGQGTPETQYF. CDR3 nucleotide sequence: TGCGCCAGCAGCTTAGGACAGGGTACGCCAGAGACCCAGTACTTC. Looking up the rest from reference TRBV5-1 and TRBJ2-5 gives the full variable domain: KAGVTQTPRYLIKTRGQQVTLSCSPISGHRSVSWYQQTPGQGLQFLFEYFSETQRNKGNFPGRFSGRQFSNSRSEMNVSTLELGDSALYLCASSLGQGTPETQYFGPGTRLLVL.

The gene calls are TRBV9 and TRBJ1-5; D is perhaps TRBD1 (5 bases). CDR1 is SGDLS and CDR2 is YYNGEE in the germline V gene. The ends were cut back, 2 bases at V and 0 bases at J, with 15 bases in the middle. The CDR3 consists of 17 residues. The CDR3 sequence is CASSVTPGHHSNQPQHF. The CDR3 coding sequence is TGTGCCAGCAGCGTGACCCCCGGACACCATAGCAATCAGCCCCAGCATTTT.

The count of this clone is one. The J gene is TRBJ2-1, the V gene TRBV5-1; 9 nucleotides match TRBD2. This CDR3 has 21 amino acids. Losses at the gene ends were 0 bases for V and 2 bases for J; bases not matched to a gene: 18. Germline V gene lookup returns CDR1 SGHRS and CDR2 YFSETQ. The DNA of the CDR3 is TGCGCCAGCAGCTTGGTGTCCGGGGCGGGAGGGCCTGGGCCCCCCTACAATGAGCAGTTCTTC. Its protein product is CASSLVSGAGGPGPPYNEQFF.

This clone was recorded only once. The chain has TRBV19 and TRBJ1-3, with D perhaps matching TRBD1 (6 bases). Germline V CDR1 and CDR2: LNHDA, SQIVND (reference sequence). The CDR3 runs to 15 residues. V was pared by 5 bases and J by 0 bases, with 11 bases between. CDR3 bases: TGTGCCAGTAGTTCGTCCAGGGGCTCTGGAAACACCATATATTTT. The encoded protein is CASSSSRGSGNTIYF.

The chain employs TRBV27 and TRBJ2-1; 10 nucleotides match TRBD2. The germline V gene encodes CDR1 MNHEY and CDR2 SMNVEV (reference sequence). The J segment lost 1 base and the V segment lost 3 bases, leaving 6 bases of the junction unmatched. CDR3 length: 17 residues. CDR3 DNA: TGTGCCAGCAGTTTCCTAGCGGGAGCCTCGTCCTACAATGAGCAGTTCTTC. It encodes CASSFLAGASSYNEQFF.

The V call is TRBV5-1, the J call TRBJ1-1; 7 bases are a match to TRBD1. Germline lookup yields CDR1 SGHRS and CDR2 YFSETQ. This CDR3 has 14 amino acids. With V trimmed by 4 bases and J by 1 base, 4 bases remained unmatched. The CDR3 sequence is CASSTGQRNTEAFF. The CDR3 DNA sequence: TGCGCCAGCAGCACGGGACAGAGGAACACTGAAGCTTTCTTT.

This clone appeared once. This sequence joins TRBV10-2 and TRBJ1-1, with 8 bases aligning to TRBD1. The germline gives CDR1 WSHSY, CDR2 SAAADI. V shed 7 bases and J 3 bases; nucleotides not matched to a gene: 7. The CDR3 has 14 amino acids. CDR3 bases: TGCGCCAGCACTAAACAGGGGGTAGACACTGAAGCTTTCTTT. Protein: CASTKQGVDTEAFF.

The gene calls are TRBV28 and TRBJ1-5; TRBD1 might be the D (5 bases). Trimming took off 9 bases at V and 3 bases at J, with 18 bases between the two ends. The CDR3 consists of 15 residues. In germline, CDR1 is MDHEN, CDR2 SYDVKM. As DNA, the CDR3 is TGTGCCAGTTCAGGGTCCCAAGTATACAATCAGCCCCAGCATTTT. It specifies CASSGSQVYNQPQHF.

V usage is TRBV9 and J usage is TRBJ2-5, with D possibly matching TRBD1 (6 bases). The CDR3 sequence is 15 residues long. The V end lost 2 bases, the J end lost 2 bases, and 13 bases lay between the germline ends. The germline CDR1 and CDR2 sequences are SGDLS and YYNGEE. The CDR3 is CASSVTGHLQETQYF. The CDR3 nucleotides read TGTGCCAGCAGCGTGACGGGACACCTACAAGAGACCCAGTACTTC.

V and J are TRBV4-1 and TRBJ1-2; unclear D gene. There are 13 residues in the CDR3. Germline lookup yields CDR1 MGHRA and CDR2 YSYEKL. Between the trimmed V and J ends, which lost 4 bases and 4 bases, there was a span of 10 bases. CDR3: CASSLGLIYGYTF. CDR3 nucleotides: TGCGCCAGCAGCCTTGGACTGATCTATGGCTACACCTTC.

V is TRBV14 and J is TRBJ2-1; D is perhaps TRBD2 (6 bases). Trimming removed 4 bases from V and 4 bases from J, with 8 bases in between. The CDR3 consists of 13 residues. Germline CDR1 and CDR2: SGHDN and FVKESK. CDR3 nucleotide sequence: TGTGCCAGCAGCCTTGGGACTTACAATGAGCAGTTCTTC. Translating it yields CASSLGTYNEQFF.

The chain recombines TRBV7-3 with TRBJ1-2, with 7 bases fitting TRBD1. Germline CDR1 reads SGHTA; CDR2 reads FQGTGA. The CDR3 is made up of 14 amino acids. V lost 1 base, J lost 5 bases, and 4 bases stayed unmatched. The DNA for the CDR3 is TGTGCCAGCAGCTTAAAGGGGGCAGGTTATGGCTACACCTTC. It encodes CASSLKGAGYGYTF.

This chain links TRBV4-2 with TRBJ2-1, with D uncertain. Germline CDR1 reads LGHNA; CDR2 reads YNFKEQ. V lost 0 bases and J 9 bases, leaving 12 bases between the germline ends. The CDR3 covers 14 residues. CDR3 bases: TGTGCCAGCAGCCAAGAGTTTCGGCCGGGTGAGCAGTTCTTC. It specifies CASSQEFRPGEQFF.

The chain carries TRBV4-3 and TRBJ2-1, with TRBD2 matching over 8 bases. J gave up 6 bases and V 1 base, and 2 bases lay outside the gene matches. CDR3 length: 14 amino acids. Germline V gene lookup returns CDR1 LGHNA and CDR2 YSLEER. CDR3 loop: CASSQAGLGNEQFF. The CDR3 coding sequence is TGCGCCAGCAGCCAAGCGGGACTAGGCAATGAGCAGTTCTTC.

V gene TRBV5-1 combines with J gene TRBJ2-7; D is perhaps TRBD1 (5 bases). Germline assignment: CDR1 SGHRS and CDR2 YFSETQ. The CDR3 sequence is 13 residues long. V lost 5 bases to trimming and J lost 3 bases, with 12 bases between them. CDR3 loop: CASSLNQGYEQYF. The CDR3 bases are TGCGCCAGCAGTTTAAACCAGGGCTACGAGCAGTACTTC.

This clone has only a few counts. The J gene is TRBJ2-7, the V gene TRBV28, with D maybe TRBD1 (6 bases). Germline CDR1 and CDR2: MDHEN and SYDVKM. V was clipped by 3 bases and J by 6 bases, with 12 bases between them. The CDR3 covers 13 residues. CDR3 loop: CASSLGHLREQYF. The CDR3 DNA reads as TGTGCCAGCAGTTTGGGACACCTCCGCGAGCAGTACTTC.

The chain links TRBV19 to TRBJ1-1; D not certain. In germline, CDR1 is LNHDA, CDR2 SQIVND (reference sequence). This CDR3 contains 15 residues. Trimming shortened V by 5 bases and J by 0 bases, and 13 bases separated the two germline ends. The CDR3 DNA follows: TGTGCCAGTAGTCTGACATCGAGGGTGAACACTGAAGCTTTCTTT. As protein: CASSLTSRVNTEAFF. Using reference TRBV19 and TRBJ1-1 for the parts outside the CDR3, the full variable domain is DGGITQSPKYLFRKEGQNVTLSCEQNLNHDAMYWYRQDPGQGLRLIYYSQIVNDFQKGDIAEGYSVSREKKESFPLTVTSAQKNPTAFYLCASSLTSRVNTEAFFGQGTRLTVV.

The chain uses TRBV4-1 and TRBJ2-7, with D maybe TRBD2 (6 bases). This CDR3 region has 15 residues. The germline V and J ends were trimmed by 4 bases and 0 bases, with 13 bases remaining between them. Germline CDR1 reads MGHRA; CDR2 reads YSYEKL. DNA of the CDR3: TGCGCCAGCAGCCCCGGGGCTAGCGCCTCCTACGAGCAGTACTTC. This codes for CASSPGASASYEQYF.

This chain connects TRBV19 to TRBJ1-2; 9 bases are a match to TRBD1. The V segment lost 5 bases and the J segment 12 bases; nucleotides outside the gene matches: 10. The germline gives CDR1 LNHDA, CDR2 SQIVND (reference sequence). This CDR3 comprises 13 residues. CDR3: CASSAGQGPYHTF. The CDR3 DNA is TGTGCCAGTAGTGCCGGACAGGGGCCGTATCACACCTTC.

The chain couples TRBV5-1 to TRBJ2-5, with D maybe TRBD1 (6 bases). Germline lookup yields CDR1 SGHRS and CDR2 YFSETQ. Trimming shortened V by 6 bases and J by 1 base, and 16 bases separated the two germline ends. The CDR3 is made up of 15 amino acids. The CDR3 region is CASKQVTGPQETQYF. Here the CDR3 DNA reads TGCGCCAGCAAACAAGTAACAGGGCCCCAAGAGACCCAGTACTTC. Full variable domain (missing parts from reference TRBV5-1 and TRBJ2-5): KAGVTQTPRYLIKTRGQQVTLSCSPISGHRSVSWYQQTPGQGLQFLFEYFSETQRNKGNFPGRFSGRQFSNSRSEMNVSTLELGDSALYLCASKQVTGPQETQYFGPGTRLLVL.

In DNA, the CDR3 is TGTGCCAGCTCACCCGGGACTAGCGTTTTCTACGAGCAGTACTTC. This translates into CASSPGTSVFYEQYF. V gene TRBV18 combines with J gene TRBJ2-7, with 10 bases identical to TRBD2. The CDR3 totals 15 residues. Trimming cost V 3 bases and J 3 bases; bases outside gene matches: 5. Germline values: CDR1 KGHSH, CDR2 LQKENI. The variable domain in full, completed from reference TRBV18 and TRBJ2-7, reads NAGVMQNPRHLVRRRGQEARLRCSPMKGHSHVYWYRQLPEEGLKFMVYLQKENIIDESGMPKERFSAEFPKEGPSILRIQQVVRGDSAAYFCASSPGTSVFYEQYFGPGTRLTVT.

J is TRBJ2-5 and V is TRBV5-1; TRBD2 matches 11 bases. J was trimmed by 6 bases and V by 0 bases; bases with no gene match: 4. The germline V gene has CDR1 SGHRS and CDR2 YFSETQ. The CDR3 totals 15 residues. The CDR3 loop is CASSLELAGVQTQYF. The CDR3 nucleotides read TGCGCCAGCAGCTTGGAACTAGCGGGAGTACAGACCCAGTACTTC.

CDR3 region: CAWGPRVRRGQYF. CDR3 in DNA: TGTGCCTGGGGTCCGAGGGTCCGACGTGGGCAGTACTTC. This chain joins TRBV30 and TRBJ2-7; possibly TRBD2 for D (5 bases). CDR3 length: 13 residues. V lost 5 bases to trimming and J lost 9 bases, with 20 bases between them. Germline CDR1 GTSNPN, CDR2 SVGIG (reference sequence). Using reference TRBV30 and TRBJ2-7 for the parts outside the CDR3, the full variable domain is SQTIHQWPATLVQPVGSPLSLECTVEGTSNPNLYWYRQAAGRGLQLLFYSVGIGQISSEVPQNLSASRPQDRQFILSSKKLLLSDSGFYLCAWGPRVRRGQYFGPGTRLTVT.

The CDR3 is CASSYPGQGSNEQFF. DNA of the CDR3: TGTGCCAGCTCCTATCCGGGACAGGGGAGCAATGAGCAGTTCTTC. The chain couples TRBV21-1 to TRBJ2-1; the D call TRBD1 from the table was never checked on the DNA. TRBV21-1 is a pseudogene. The CDR3 contains 15 residues.

The rearrangement joins TRBV6-5 to TRBJ2-7; D possibly corresponds to TRBD2 (5 bases). The CDR3 length is 14 residues. Germline CDR1 and CDR2: MNHEY and SVGAGI. V shed 0 bases and J shed 3 bases, with 9 bases lying between them. The CDR3 DNA reads TGTGCCAGCAGTTACTCGAAGGCGGGCTACGAGCAGTACTTC. It is translated as CASSYSKAGYEQYF.

The chain combines TRBV25-1 with TRBJ2-1; 11 bases agree with TRBD2. V was pared by 6 bases and J by 4 bases, with 5 bases of the junction left unmatched. Looked up from germline, CDR1 is MGHDK and CDR2 is SYGVNS. The CDR3 is made up of 15 amino acids. CDR3 in amino acids: CASSTGTSGYNEQFF. Here the CDR3 DNA reads TGTGCCAGCAGCACCGGGACTAGCGGTTACAATGAGCAGTTCTTC.